The next 15 T cell receptor beta chains were all read from a single sample in a study of response to subunit inactivated influenza vaccine. TCRdb redid the calling of the RT-PCR reads with MiXCR, one entry per CDR3 protein. The table records 650,000 to 800,000 distinct CDR3 sequences, roughly 18% of them present only once. The sequencing here drew on PBMCs from blood, taken more than 4 days after vaccination. The receptors originated from a man aged 45-65 years who received an inactivated influenza vaccine.

A few counts support this clonotype. This rearrangement joins TRBV29-1 to TRBJ2-5, with D perhaps assigned TRBD1 or TRBD2 (6 bases each). The CDR3 covers 15 residues. Per the germline V gene, CDR1 is SQVTM and CDR2 is ANQGSEA. Trimming left V 5 bases short and J 1 base short, with 17 bases between. CDR3 DNA sequence: TGCAGCGTTTTACGTGGGGGGCAGTCCCAAGAGACCCAGTACTTC. It is translated as CSVLRGGQSQETQYF.

This clonotype has a handful of counts. This chain uses TRBV20-1 with TRBJ2-3; D remains ambiguous. This CDR3 spans 14 amino acids. The ends were cut back, 3 bases at V and 2 bases at J, with 12 bases in the middle. Germline CDR1 reads DFQATT; CDR2 reads SNEGSKA (reference sequence). In DNA, the CDR3 is TGCAGTGCTAGCCTGAGCGACAACACAGATACGCAGTATTTT. It specifies CSASLSDNTDTQYF.

The chain has TRBV7-8 and TRBJ2-3, with 7 bases that match TRBD1. The CDR3 totals 13 residues. Germline-derived CDR1 and CDR2 are SGHVS and FQNEAQ. J lost 4 bases, V lost 5 bases, and 3 bases had no gene match. The CDR3 nucleotides read TGTGCCAGCAGCACCGGACAGGCAGATACGCAGTATTTT. It yields the protein CASSTGQADTQYF.

This clonotype has more than one count but fewer than ten. The chain employs TRBV20-1 and TRBJ1-5; D uncertain. V was cut by 0 bases and J by 7 bases, with 16 bases left in between. Looked up from germline, CDR1 is DFQATT and CDR2 is SNEGSKA (reference sequence). The CDR3 runs 15 residues. The CDR3 sequence: CSARDIRVMGQPQHF. CDR3 nucleotide sequence: TGCAGTGCTAGAGATATTCGGGTAATGGGGCAGCCCCAGCATTTT.

The chain employs TRBV24-1 and TRBJ2-1; TRBD1 is a possible D gene (6 bases). This CDR3 region has 12 residues. The V end was cut by 7 bases, the J end by 8 bases, with 11 bases between. In germline, CDR1 is KGHDR, CDR2 SFDVKD. The CDR3 DNA sequence: TGTGCCACCAGCGGACAGTTGGATGAGCAGTTCTTC. Amino acids: CATSGQLDEQFF.

The chain uses TRBV24-1 and TRBJ1-1; possibly TRBD1 for D (5 bases). Trimming pared 6 bases from V and 4 bases from J, leaving 11 bases between. The germline V gene has CDR1 KGHDR and CDR2 SFDVKD. CDR3 length: 13 residues. The CDR3 loop reads CATSLGGGTEAFF. CDR3 DNA sequence: TGTGCCACCAGTTTGGGTGGGGGCACTGAAGCTTTCTTT.

The chain uses TRBV2 and TRBJ2-5; 12 bases align to TRBD2. In germline, CDR1 is SNHLY, CDR2 FYNNEI. The J segment lost 6 bases and the V segment lost 2 bases, leaving 4 bases of the junction unmatched. This CDR3 is built from 15 residues. The CDR3 reads CASSELAGGSQTQYF. The CDR3 DNA reads TGTGCCAGCAGTGAACTAGCGGGAGGGAGCCAGACCCAGTACTTC.

The chain uses TRBV9 and TRBJ2-7, with D unresolved. Germline lookup yields CDR1 SGDLS and CDR2 YYNGEE. V shed 4 bases and J shed 5 bases, with 13 bases lying between them. The CDR3 length is 13 residues. The chain's CDR3 is CASSSPMRDEQYF. CDR3 nucleotides: TGTGCCAGCAGCAGCCCGATGAGAGACGAGCAGTACTTC.

The chain uses TRBV5-5 and TRBJ2-1; 10 bases are shared with TRBD2. The CDR3 totals 16 residues. Germline values: CDR1 SGHKS, CDR2 YYEKEE (reference sequence). Trimming at V came to 5 bases and at J to 8 bases, leaving 13 bases not matched to a gene. The CDR3: CASSRERGGLFYEQFF. CDR3 sequence (DNA): TGTGCCAGCAGTCGTGAGCGGGGGGGCCTTTTCTATGAGCAGTTCTTC.

This clonotype was observed a few times. This chain uses TRBV27 with TRBJ2-3, with TRBD1 matching over 7 bases. CDR1 MNHEY and CDR2 SMNVEV come from the germline V gene (reference sequence). This CDR3 contains 17 residues. The V gene end was trimmed by 6 bases and the J gene end by 6 bases; junction bases not matched to a gene: 18. Written as DNA, the CDR3 is TGTGCCAGCAGCTTGACAGGGTCATCTTACTCTAGGGATACGCAGTATTTT. Protein sequence: CASSLTGSSYSRDTQYF.

V usage is TRBV5-1 and J usage is TRBJ2-2, with 7 bases that match TRBD2. The CDR3 consists of 17 residues. CDR1 and CDR2 (germline): SGHRS, YFSETQ. After removal of 0 bases from V and 0 bases from J, the junction contained 5 bases not matched to a gene. This CDR3 reads CASSLVGAGANTGELFF. The CDR3 DNA is TGCGCCAGCAGCTTGGTAGGTGCGGGAGCGAACACCGGGGAGCTGTTTTTT.

At least ten counts were recorded for this clonotype. This chain links TRBV24-1 with TRBJ2-7; perhaps TRBD1 as D (5 bases). V dropped 2 bases and J dropped 3 bases, with 10 bases sitting between them. This CDR3 contains 14 residues. Germline CDR1 is KGHDR and CDR2 is SFDVKD. The CDR3 is CATSDYDRIYEQYF. The CDR3 DNA sequence: TGTGCCACCAGTGATTACGACAGAATCTACGAGCAGTACTTC.

This clonotype has a count of ten or more. The CDR3 DNA follows: TGCAGCGTTGAAGGGGCGGGGGCGAACGGGTACAATGAGCAGTTCTTC. Translating it yields CSVEGAGANGYNEQFF. The rearrangement joins TRBV29-1 to TRBJ2-1, with D possibly TRBD2 on 7 matching bases. The CDR3 covers 16 residues. V lost 1 base and J 4 bases, leaving 17 bases between the germline ends. Germline V gives CDR1 SQVTM, CDR2 ANQGSEA.

J is TRBJ2-1 and V is TRBV4-3, with TRBD1 identical over 12 bases. The CDR3 runs to 17 residues. V lost 4 bases to trimming and J lost 9 bases; unmatched junction nucleotides: 13. Germline CDR1 reads LGHNA; CDR2 reads YSLEER. CDR3 region: CASSLDVPGTGGTEQFF. CDR3 coding DNA: TGCGCCAGCAGCCTTGACGTGCCAGGGACAGGGGGCACTGAGCAGTTCTTC.

The chain couples TRBV12-3 or TRBV12-4 to TRBJ1-2; D unclear. The germline V and J ends were trimmed by 5 bases and 3 bases, with 13 bases remaining between them. The CDR3 totals 14 residues. Here the CDR3 reads CASSKTAADYGYTF. CDR3 coding DNA: TGTGCCAGCAGTAAGACGGCCGCTGACTATGGCTACACCTTC.